This TCR beta chain is drawn from a study of blood T cell repertoires in COVID-19. Study context: There were acute and convalescent COVID-19 samples, and they came from the United States, Italy and Spain. T cells, B-cell-depleted T cells, or PBMCs provided the cDNA or gDNA that served as material.

CDR1 and CDR2 (germline): SGHAT, FQNNGV. CDR3 size: 15 residues. V shed 0 bases and J shed 1 base, with 9 bases lying between them. Original processing methods: Counts of nucleated cells, estimated from reference gene primer amplification, were obtained. The assay was immunoSEQ multiplex PCR, and TCRdb's table has in-frame clones only and misses some. V and J calls and clone size are given by that table; D and trimming were obtained from the DNA. The data contain about 260,000 clones, 82% of them singletons. This sequence originates from an elderly woman with acute or convalescent COVID-19. The chain couples TRBV11-2 to TRBJ1-1; no clear D. The specimen sequenced was peripheral blood. CDR3 in amino acids: CASSLDLGRNTEAFF. The DNA of the CDR3 is TGTGCCAGCAGCTTAGACCTAGGAAGGAACACTGAAGCTTTCTTT.